These 7 T cell receptor beta chains originate from one sample sequenced in a study of shared clonotypes between healthy human individuals. Data came from immunoSEQ multiplex PCR; TCRdb stores just in-frame clones and leaves some out. Among approximately 740,000 clones, around two thirds were seen once, and the ten largest hold over 1.5%. Sample: memory CD4+ T cells sorted from blood. Subset meaning: CD45RA-negative fraction. The source is a woman aged 25 to 39 in good health.

The V gene is TRBV7-6, the J gene TRBJ1-4; 9 bases align to TRBD1. This CDR3 is 17 amino acids long. Germline CDR1 SGHVS, CDR2 FNYEAQ. V lost 4 bases, J lost 2 bases, and 8 bases stayed unmatched. The CDR3 protein is CASSCSGQGKTNEKLFF. The CDR3, as DNA: TGTGCCAGCAGCTGTTCGGGACAGGGTAAGACTAATGAAAAACTGTTTTTT.

This clone was seen once. The chain recombines TRBV19 with TRBJ1-1; D not resolved. This CDR3 contains 13 residues. V dropped 7 bases and J dropped 1 base, with 10 bases sitting between them. Germline V gene data show CDR1 as LNHDA and CDR2 as SQIVND (reference sequence). This CDR3 is CASMRPPNTEAFF. The CDR3 nucleotides read TGTGCCAGTATGCGGCCGCCGAACACTGAAGCTTTCTTT.

The V and J genes are TRBV7-3 and TRBJ2-7; 9 nucleotides agree with TRBD1. CDR3 size: 14 residues. Germline V lookup: CDR1 SGHTA, CDR2 FQGTGA. The V gene end was trimmed by 3 bases and the J gene end by 2 bases; junction bases not matched to a gene: 2. The CDR3, as DNA: TGTGCCAGCAGCTTTAACAGGGGGCCCTACGAGCAGTACTTC. Translated: CASSFNRGPYEQYF.

The chain carries TRBV5-4 and TRBJ2-3, with D unresolved. Germline CDR1 is SGHNT and CDR2 is YYREEE (reference sequence). This CDR3 comprises 14 residues. Trimming took off 4 bases at V and 0 bases at J, with 9 bases between the two ends. For the CDR3, the DNA is TGTGCCAGCAGCGGCGAGGACAGCACAGATACGCAGTATTTT. Translation gives CASSGEDSTDTQYF.

This clone was observed at least ten times. J is TRBJ2-1 and V is TRBV28; perhaps TRBD2 as D (6 bases). Germline loops: CDR1 MDHEN, CDR2 SYDVKM. This CDR3 region has 16 residues. The V and J ends lost 5 bases and 0 bases respectively, with 14 bases between them. The CDR3 bases are TGTGCCAGCAGTGCAGGGACTTCTGGCTCCTACAATGAGCAGTTCTTC. It yields the protein CASSAGTSGSYNEQFF.

V is TRBV19 and J is TRBJ1-5, with 7 positions matching TRBD1. The CDR3 length is 16 residues. The V and J ends lost 7 bases and 0 bases, in that order; junction bases with no gene match: 9. CDR1 and CDR2 (germline): LNHDA, SQIVND (reference sequence). DNA of the CDR3: TGTGCCAGTAACAGCGACAGGGTAATTAGCAATCAGCCCCAGCATTTT. Encoded protein: CASNSDRVISNQPQHF. Using reference TRBV19 and TRBJ1-5 for the parts outside the CDR3, the full variable domain is DGGITQSPKYLFRKEGQNVTLSCEQNLNHDAMYWYRQDPGQGLRLIYYSQIVNDFQKGDIAEGYSVSREKKESFPLTVTSAQKNPTAFYLCASNSDRVISNQPQHFGDGTRLSIL.

The chain recombines TRBV28 with TRBJ2-1, with 10 bases aligning to TRBD1. Germline V gene data show CDR1 as MDHEN and CDR2 as SYDVKM. The J segment lost 1 base and the V segment lost 6 bases, leaving 3 bases of the junction unmatched. The CDR3 runs to 15 residues. The CDR3, as DNA: TGTGCCAGCAGCCGGGACAGGGGATCCTACAATGAGCAGTTCTTC. It specifies CASSRDRGSYNEQFF.